A selection of T cell receptor beta chains follows, all from one sample in a study of shared clonotypes between healthy human individuals. The protocol was immunoSEQ multiplex PCR, while the TCRdb copy is restricted to in-frame clones and leaves out a portion. The table records fewer than 1.6 million clones, 98% to 99% of them present only once. The sample comprised naive CD4+ T cells sorted from blood. Receptor source: a man aged 30-40 years in good health. Both conserved end residues are part of each CDR3. D genes are given only for firm matches. Clone size is stated in some rows and not others, as once, few, many or a class when expanded.

j_gene,abundance,v_gene,d_gene,CDR3nt,CDR3aa
TRBJ2-7,.,TRBV6-7,.,TGTGCCAGCAGTTACTCGAGTCGAGCGGTGTACGAGCAGTACTTC,CASSYSSRAVYEQYF
TRBJ1-2,.,TRBV27,TRBD1,TGTGCCAGCAGTTTTGTGGGACAGGGGGAAATTGGCTACACCTTC,CASSFVGQGEIGYTF
TRBJ2-5,.,TRBV5-1,.,TGCGCCAGCAGCTTCGGGGTATCAGAGACCCAGTACTTC,CASSFGVSETQYF
TRBJ2-2,.,TRBV2,.,TGTGCCAGCAGAAGGCAGAACACCGGGGAGCTGTTTTTT,CASRRQNTGELFF
TRBJ2-2,.,TRBV7-6,.,TGTGCCAGCAGCTTGCCCAACCCCCGCGCCGGGGAGCTGTTTTTT,CASSLPNPRAGELFF
TRBJ2-1,.,TRBV10-3,.,TGTGCCATCACCGGCGAGGAGAGCTCCTACAATGAGCAGTTCTTC,CAITGEESSYNEQFF
TRBJ2-7,.,TRBV6-5,TRBD2,TGTGCCAGCAGTTACGCGGGAGGACCCTACGAGCAGTACTTC,CASSYAGGPYEQYF
TRBJ2-1,.,TRBV20-1,.,TGCAGTGCTAGAGAGCTTCATGAGCAGTTCTTC,CSARELHEQFF
TRBJ2-3,.,TRBV10-3,.,TGTGCCATCAGTGAGTCGAATATTCACACAGATACGCAGTATTTT,CAISESNIHTDTQYF
TRBJ2-2,.,TRBV18,TRBD1,TGTGCCAGCTCACTCGGACAGGGCCACACCGGGGAGCTGTTTTTT,CASSLGQGHTGELFF
TRBJ2-1,.,TRBV15,TRBD2,TGTGCCACCAGCAGGGGTTTAAGGACTAGCGGGAATGAGCAGTTCTTC,CATSRGLRTSGNEQFF
TRBJ2-2,.,TRBV18,.,TGTGCCAGCTCACCCGTACTGAACACCGGGGAGCTGTTTTTT,CASSPVLNTGELFF
TRBJ2-7,.,TRBV7-9,TRBD1,TGTGCCAGCAGCCCACATTCAGGGGGTAAAGACGAGCAGTACTTC,CASSPHSGGKDEQYF
TRBJ2-7,.,TRBV15,TRBD1,TGTGCCACCAGCAGTCACAGGGGCCCCTACGAGCAGTACTTC,CATSSHRGPYEQYF
TRBJ2-2,.,TRBV7-8,.,TGTGCCAGCAGCTTAGAAAGCGGTTGGGAGCTGTTTTTT,CASSLESGWELFF
TRBJ1-1,once,TRBV29-1,.,TGCAGCTACTCAACCGGGACACTGGTTGGCACTGAAGCTTTCTTT,CSYSTGTLVGTEAFF
TRBJ2-3,.,TRBV12-2,.,TGTGCAAGTCGCTTAGGACTAGCGGGAGTCCAGGCAGATACGCAGTATTTT,CASRLGLAGVQADTQYF
TRBJ1-1,.,TRBV2,.,TGTGCCAGCACCCCCGAACAGGGTTTGACTGAAGCTTTCTTT,CASTPEQGLTEAFF
TRBJ1-5,.,TRBV2,.,TGTGCCAGCAGCCTGACAGGAGGACCAGGGCCCCAGCATTTT,CASSLTGGPGPQHF
TRBJ2-2,.,TRBV18,.,TGTGCCAGCTCACAGACTATTACCGGGGAGCTGTTTTTT,CASSQTITGELFF
TRBJ2-4,.,TRBV30,.,TGTGCCTGGACCCCGGGGAGGACGGTCCTAGCCAAAAACATTCAGTACTTC,CAWTPGRTVLAKNIQYF
TRBJ2-7,.,TRBV18,.,TGTGCCAGCTCACCACCTAGCAGATCCTACGAGCAGTACTTC,CASSPPSRSYEQYF
TRBJ2-2,.,TRBV7-3,.,TGTGCCAGCAGCTTGTTTAGCAGTATGTCCGTCGGGGAGCTGTTTTTT,CASSLFSSMSVGELFF
TRBJ1-5,.,TRBV5-5,.,TGTGCCAGCACCCACACCGCGGGGGATCAGCCCCAGCATTTT,CASTHTAGDQPQHF
TRBJ1-5,.,TRBV28,TRBD1,TGTGCCAGCAGTCCCCATACCGGGACAGGGGATCAGCCCCAGCATTTT,CASSPHTGTGDQPQHF
TRBJ2-6,.,TRBV6-5,.,TGTGCCAGCAGTTACTCCGGGGCTATTGGGGCCAACGTCCTGACTTTC,CASSYSGAIGANVLTF
TRBJ2-2,.,TRBV11-3,.,TGTGCCAGCAGCTTAGAGGGCAGCTACACCGGGGAGCTGTTTTTT,CASSLEGSYTGELFF
TRBJ1-2,.,TRBV5-1,TRBD1,TGCGCCAGCAGCTTGGTAGGACAGGGGGCTTTTGGCTACACCTTC,CASSLVGQGAFGYTF
TRBJ2-7,once,TRBV5-1,.,TGCGCCAGCAGCGGGGCGGGGTTTAAGTCCTACGAGCAGTACTTC,CASSGAGFKSYEQYF
TRBJ2-7,.,TRBV14,.,TGTGCCAGCAGCCAGACAAGGGGGTTCCCCTCATGGATCGAGCAGTACTTC,CASSQTRGFPSWIEQYF
TRBJ1-1,.,TRBV7-8,.,TGTGCCAGCAGCTCCGGGACCCAGAGTGGAGCTTTCTTT,CASSSGTQSGAFF
TRBJ1-5,.,TRBV10-3,.,TGTGCCATCAGTGCTCAGCTTAATCAGCCCCAGCATTTT,CAISAQLNQPQHF
TRBJ2-3,.,TRBV11-2,.,TGTGCCAGCAGCTTAGATCTCAGAGATACGCAGTATTTT,CASSLDLRDTQYF
TRBJ1-2,.,TRBV27,.,TGTGCCAGGACAGGCGGCCGCCGCTATGGCTACACCTTC,CARTGGRRYGYTF
TRBJ1-3,once,TRBV30,.,TGTGCCTGGAGGGGAGGTGGCACCATATATTTT,CAWRGGGTIYF
TRBJ1-4,.,TRBV6-5,.,TGTGCCAGCGGGTGGGGAGGAAATGAAAAACTGTTTTTT,CASGWGGNEKLFF
TRBJ2-4,once,TRBV2,TRBD2,TGTGCCAGCAGTGAGGGCGGGGGTAGGATCGCCAAAAACATTCAGTACTTC,CASSEGGGRIAKNIQYF
TRBJ1-2,few,TRBV30,.,TGTGCCTGGGTTTGGGGGGGCTTAACAAACTATGGCTACACCTTC,CAWVWGGLTNYGYTF
TRBJ2-6,.,TRBV5-8,.,TGTGCCAGCAGCCGCCCGGGAACTGGGGCCAACGTCCTGACTTTC,CASSRPGTGANVLTF
TRBJ2-7,.,TRBV7-2,TRBD2,TGTGCCAGCAGCTTGGGGACTAGCGGGAGGTTTGAGCAGTACTTC,CASSLGTSGRFEQYF
TRBJ2-3,.,TRBV27,.,TGTGCCAGCAGGGGAGTAGGGTTCATAGATACGCAGTATTTT,CASRGVGFIDTQYF
TRBJ1-3,.,TRBV28,.,TGTGCCAGCAGTTGGGGAAGGGTCGGAAACACCATATATTTT,CASSWGRVGNTIYF
TRBJ1-1,.,TRBV2,.,TGTGCCAGCAGCGCTGAACCCGGACGAGCACTAGAAGCTTTCTTT,CASSAEPGRALEAFF
TRBJ2-2,.,TRBV7-7,.,TGTGCTAGCAGCCCGGTACGGATGCCTACCGGGGAGCTGTTTTTT,CASSPVRMPTGELFF
TRBJ1-5,.,TRBV27,.,TGTGCCAGCAGCATTGTCACCCCCCGAGGGGGACAGCCCCAGCATTTT,CASSIVTPRGGQPQHF
TRBJ1-4,.,TRBV7-9,.,TGTGCCAGCAGCGACCGAGGAGGGTTCAACACAGCAACTAATGAAAAACTGTTTTTT,CASSDRGGFNTATNEKLFF